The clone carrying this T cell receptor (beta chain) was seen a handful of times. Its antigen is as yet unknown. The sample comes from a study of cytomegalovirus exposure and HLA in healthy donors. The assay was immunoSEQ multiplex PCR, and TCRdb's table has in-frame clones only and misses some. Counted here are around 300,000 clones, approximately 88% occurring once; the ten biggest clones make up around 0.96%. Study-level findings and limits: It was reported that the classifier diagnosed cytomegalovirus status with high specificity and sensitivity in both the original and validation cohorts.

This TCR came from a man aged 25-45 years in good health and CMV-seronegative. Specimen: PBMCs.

The CDR3 here is CASSFDSQNYGYTF. Here the CDR3 DNA reads TGTGCCAGCAGCTTCGACAGCCAGAACTATGGCTACACCTTC. The chain joins TRBV7-9 to TRBJ1-2; weak D call: TRBD1 (5 bases). The CDR3 length is 14 residues. With 3 bases removed from V and 2 bases from J, the gap between germline ends came to 10 bases. Germline values: CDR1 SEHNR, CDR2 FQNEAQ (reference sequence).